A single sample gave rise to the 26 T cell receptor beta chains below, sequenced in a study of shared clonotypes between healthy human individuals. Naive CD8 isolation took CD45RO-negative cells positively selected for CCR7 and excluded terminally differentiated effector memory CD45RA+ cells. Some clones are missing from TCRdb's copy, which holds only in-frame ones; the method was immunoSEQ multiplex PCR. The sample includes 2 million or so clones, just under 95% of them seen just once. The sample was naive CD8+ T cells sorted from blood. These receptors all come from a man aged 18 to 29 in good health.

The chain uses TRBV5-6 and TRBJ1-2, with TRBD1 as a possible D gene (5 bases). V was trimmed by 6 bases and J by 2 bases, leaving 20 bases between them. CDR3 length equals 16 residues. CDR1 is SGHDT and CDR2 is YYEEEE in the germline V gene. In nucleotides, the CDR3 is TGTGCCAGCATCCTGGGGCGTTCGATACCCAACTATGGCTACACCTTC. Its translation: CASILGRSIPNYGYTF.

This chain uses TRBV6-4 with TRBJ1-1; D possibly corresponds to TRBD1 (6 bases). The CDR3 totals 15 residues. Germline V CDR1 and CDR2: MRHNA, SNTAGT. The ends were cut back, 5 bases at V and 1 base at J, with 14 bases in the middle. The CDR3 DNA is TGTGCCAGCAGTATGACCAGGGGAGGGAACACTGAAGCTTTCTTT. The encoded protein is CASSMTRGGNTEAFF.

This clone was recorded only once. The rearrangement joins TRBV13 to TRBJ2-5; no clear D gene. The CDR3 has 14 amino acids. V dropped 0 bases and J dropped 5 bases, with 10 bases sitting between them. Germline CDR1 reads PRHDT; CDR2 reads FYEKMQ (reference sequence). The CDR3 DNA reads TGTGCCAGCAGCTTAGGGTCACTATTGGAGACCCAGTACTTC. This translates into CASSLGSLLETQYF.

This sequence joins TRBV14 and TRBJ2-3; no reliable D call. The CDR3 sequence is 13 residues long. Germline CDR1 SGHDN, CDR2 FVKESK. Deletions cut 3 bases from V and 6 bases from J, with 10 bases between. CDR3 protein: CASSHFSSDTQYF. In DNA form, the CDR3 reads TGTGCCAGCAGCCACTTTAGCAGCGATACGCAGTATTTT.

V and J are TRBV2 and TRBJ2-1; 7 nucleotides agree with TRBD2. The germline CDR1 and CDR2 sequences are SNHLY and FYNNEI. Losses at the gene ends were 3 bases for V and 4 bases for J; bases not matched to a gene: 3. The CDR3 is 14 amino acids. The CDR3 loop is CASSEGSGYNEQFF. The CDR3 DNA reads as TGTGCCAGCAGTGAGGGTAGCGGGTACAATGAGCAGTTCTTC.

This rearrangement joins TRBV19 to TRBJ2-7; tentatively, D is TRBD1 or TRBD2 (5 bases each). V lost 3 bases and J 6 bases, leaving 18 bases between the germline ends. The CDR3 length is 15 residues. Germline CDR1 reads LNHDA; CDR2 reads SQIVND (reference sequence). The CDR3 DNA reads TGTGCCAGTAGTATGTCCGGGACCCCGAGAGCCGAGCAGTACTTC. Encoded protein: CASSMSGTPRAEQYF.

The gene calls are TRBV6-1 and TRBJ2-2; D is unclear. V was cut by 7 bases and J by 3 bases, with 9 bases left in between. In germline, CDR1 is MNHNS, CDR2 SASEGT. This CDR3 contains 13 residues. The CDR3 protein is CASNPGYTGELFF. The CDR3 DNA sequence: TGTGCCAGCAATCCTGGCTACACCGGGGAGCTGTTTTTT.

This rearrangement joins TRBV2 to TRBJ1-2; D may be TRBD1 (6 bases). Germline-derived CDR1 and CDR2 are SNHLY and FYNNEI. Trimming pared 4 bases from V and 1 base from J, leaving 13 bases between. The CDR3 is made up of 15 amino acids. The DNA of the CDR3 is TGTGCCAGCAGTGGACAGGTTGATTTTAACTATGGCTACACCTTC. It translates to CASSGQVDFNYGYTF. The full variable domain, with the rest looked up from reference TRBV2 and TRBJ1-2, is EPEVTQTPSHQVTQMGQEVILRCVPISNHLYFYWYRQILGQKVEFLVSFYNNEISEKSEIFDDQFSVERPDGSNFTLKIRSTKLEDSAMYFCASSGQVDFNYGYTFGSGTRLTVV.

The genes are TRBV7-9 and TRBJ2-5, with 8 positions matching TRBD1. The germline V gene encodes CDR1 SEHNR and CDR2 FQNEAQ (reference sequence). V lost 5 bases to trimming and J lost 10 bases; unmatched junction nucleotides: 12. This CDR3 region has 14 residues. Here the CDR3 reads CASSPGTGLPFQYF. The CDR3 DNA reads as TGTGCCAGCAGCCCCGGGACAGGCCTTCCCTTCCAGTACTTC. The full variable domain, in which reference TRBV7-9 and TRBJ2-5 provide the parts outside the CDR3, is DTGVSQNPRHKITKRGQNVTFRCDPISEHNRLYWYRQTLGQGPEFLTYFQNEAQLEKSRLLSDRFSAERPKGSFSTLEIQRTEQGDSAMYLCASSPGTGLPFQYFGPGTRLLVL.

This sequence joins TRBV4-1 and TRBJ2-7, with TRBD2 identical over 7 bases. V lost 4 bases and J lost 3; bases outside the gene matches: 9. Germline lookup yields CDR1 MGHRA and CDR2 YSYEKL. The length of the CDR3 is 15 residues. CDR3 region: CASSPRIGTNYEQYF. CDR3 in DNA: TGCGCCAGCAGCCCGAGAATCGGGACTAACTACGAGCAGTACTTC.

V gene TRBV9 combines with J gene TRBJ2-5, with TRBD2 matching over 7 bases. Germline CDR1 SGDLS, CDR2 YYNGEE. The trim removed 0 bases at V and 0 bases at J, leaving 8 bases unmatched. This CDR3 spans 17 amino acids. The CDR3, as DNA: TGTGCCAGCAGCGTAGAGGCTAGCGGATACAACCAAGAGACCCAGTACTTC. Its translation: CASSVEASGYNQETQYF.

The rearrangement uses TRBV6-5 and TRBJ1-2; D unresolved. V lost 4 bases and J 3 bases, leaving 6 bases between the germline ends. CDR3 length equals 12 residues. Germline CDR1 and CDR2: MNHEY and SVGAGI. This CDR3 reads CASSSTYYGYTF. The DNA of the CDR3 is TGTGCCAGCAGTTCCACATACTATGGCTACACCTTC.

The V call is TRBV27, the J call TRBJ2-3; perhaps TRBD2 as D (5 bases). Germline CDR1 and CDR2: MNHEY and SMNVEV (reference sequence). Trimming pared 2 bases from V and 1 base from J, leaving 13 bases between. The CDR3 extends over 16 amino acids. This CDR3 is CASSLSSGVGTDTQYF. CDR3 in DNA: TGTGCCAGCAGTTTAAGCTCCGGGGTCGGCACAGATACGCAGTATTTT.

The V call is TRBV13, the J call TRBJ2-3; 10 bases align to TRBD2. Germline lookup yields CDR1 PRHDT and CDR2 FYEKMQ (reference sequence). The CDR3 covers 18 residues. With V trimmed by 3 bases and J by 0 bases, 9 bases remained unmatched. DNA of the CDR3: TGTGCCAGCAGCTTTGGTGCTAGCGGGAGCCCTAGCACAGATACGCAGTATTTT. Amino acid sequence: CASSFGASGSPSTDTQYF.

V is TRBV5-1 and J is TRBJ2-7, with TRBD2 matching over 7 bases. The CDR3 sequence is 14 residues long. Germline CDR1 SGHRS, CDR2 YFSETQ. With V trimmed by 4 bases and J by 6 bases, 10 bases remained unmatched. CDR3 coding DNA: TGCGCCAGCAGCCTTGGGGGAGGGGTCGGCGAGCAGTACTTC. Translated, it gives CASSLGGGVGEQYF.

The chain links TRBV13 to TRBJ2-7; 7 bases match TRBD1. The J segment lost 2 bases and the V segment lost 1 base, leaving 8 bases of the junction unmatched. CDR1 PRHDT and CDR2 FYEKMQ come from the germline V gene (reference sequence). The CDR3 is 16 residues long. The DNA of the CDR3 is TGTGCCAGCAGCTTAGCACAGACAGGGTTTACCTACGAGCAGTACTTC. This encodes CASSLAQTGFTYEQYF.

This clone was counted a single time. The chain joins TRBV2 to TRBJ2-7, with 7 bases that match TRBD2. Trimming took 8 bases from V and 5 from J; bases not matched to a gene: 12. The CDR3 runs to 14 residues. Germline V gene data show CDR1 as SNHLY and CDR2 as FYNNEI. CDR3: CASRPSGVPDEQYF. The CDR3 coding sequence is TGTGCCAGCCGTCCGAGCGGGGTCCCAGACGAGCAGTACTTC.

Turning to this clone: The junction shows a germline mismatch at one end, possibly a read error. The chain is built from TRBV4-1 and TRBJ2-7; a possible D gene is TRBD1 (6 bases). The CDR3 totals 15 residues. From germline, CDR1 is MGHRA and CDR2 YSYEKL. The CDR3: CASGQGPDSTYEQYF. The CDR3 DNA reads as TGCGCCAGCGGCCAAGGACCGGACAGCACCTACGAGCAGTACTTC.

This clone showed up just once. The chain recombines TRBV19 with TRBJ1-1; no reliable D call. V lost 5 bases, J lost 3 bases, and 16 bases lay in between. The CDR3 length is 15 residues. Germline V lookup: CDR1 LNHDA, CDR2 SQIVND (reference sequence). CDR3 residues: CASSLGYPGHTEAFF. The DNA for the CDR3 is TGTGCCAGTAGTCTAGGATACCCAGGACACACTGAAGCTTTCTTT.

The rearrangement links TRBV7-2 to TRBJ2-3; 11 nucleotides line up with TRBD2. The length of the CDR3 is 18 residues. V was clipped by 2 bases and J by 2 bases; unmatched bases: 9. Germline V gene lookup returns CDR1 SGHTA and CDR2 FQGNSA. The CDR3, as DNA: TGTGCCAGCAGCTTACCCCATCTGGGACTAGCGGACACAGATACGCAGTATTTT. As protein: CASSLPHLGLADTDTQYF.

Here the CDR3 reads CASSLGPEAFF. DNA of the CDR3: TGTGCCAGCAGTCTAGGGCCTGAAGCTTTCTTT. The chain recombines TRBV6-1 with TRBJ1-1; D unclear. From germline, CDR1 is MNHNS and CDR2 SASEGT. This CDR3 region has 11 residues. V shed 5 bases and J shed 6 bases, with 7 bases lying between them.

This clone was recorded only once. V gene TRBV7-8 combines with J gene TRBJ2-3, with 8 bases fitting TRBD1. The CDR3 extends over 16 amino acids. Germline CDR1 and CDR2: SGHVS and FQNEAQ. V lost 3 bases and J lost 1; bases outside the gene matches: 6. The CDR3 DNA reads as TGTGCCAGCAGCTTGCACAGGGGGAAGCGCACAGATACGCAGTATTTT. Its protein product is CASSLHRGKRTDTQYF.

The chain recombines TRBV2 with TRBJ2-5; maybe TRBD1 (5 bases). CDR3 length equals 14 residues. Germline CDR1 reads SNHLY; CDR2 reads FYNNEI. The ends were cut back, 0 bases at V and 2 bases at J, with 7 bases in the middle. DNA of the CDR3: TGTGCCAGCAGTGAAGCGACAGAGCAAGAGACCCAGTACTTC. Translation gives CASSEATEQETQYF.

V and J are TRBV7-9 and TRBJ2-7; TRBD1 agrees at 10 bases. This CDR3 region has 15 residues. The V gene's germline CDR1 is SEHNR and CDR2 FQNEAQ (reference sequence). The junction had 7 bases not matched to a gene; V was cut back by 4 bases and J by 4 bases. The chain's CDR3 is CASSYGQGDPYEQYF. In DNA form, the CDR3 reads TGTGCCAGCAGCTATGGACAGGGGGACCCTTACGAGCAGTACTTC.

This chain connects TRBV14 to TRBJ2-5; D is uncertain. Trimming took 2 bases from V and 3 from J, leaving 13 bases between them. The CDR3 is 15 residues long. Germline V gives CDR1 SGHDN, CDR2 FVKESK. Written as DNA, the CDR3 is TGTGCCAGCAGCCAATCTTGGTGGGTTGAAGAGACCCAGTACTTC. Its translation: CASSQSWWVEETQYF.

This chain links TRBV27 with TRBJ1-4; 8 bases fit TRBD1. The CDR3 sequence is 15 residues long. The V gene end was trimmed by 5 bases and the J gene end by 4 bases; junction bases not matched to a gene: 6. Germline V lookup: CDR1 MNHEY, CDR2 SMNVEV (reference sequence). CDR3 sequence (DNA): TGTGCCAGCAGTCTAGGGACAGGACTTAATGAAAAACTGTTTTTT. Translating gives CASSLGTGLNEKLFF.